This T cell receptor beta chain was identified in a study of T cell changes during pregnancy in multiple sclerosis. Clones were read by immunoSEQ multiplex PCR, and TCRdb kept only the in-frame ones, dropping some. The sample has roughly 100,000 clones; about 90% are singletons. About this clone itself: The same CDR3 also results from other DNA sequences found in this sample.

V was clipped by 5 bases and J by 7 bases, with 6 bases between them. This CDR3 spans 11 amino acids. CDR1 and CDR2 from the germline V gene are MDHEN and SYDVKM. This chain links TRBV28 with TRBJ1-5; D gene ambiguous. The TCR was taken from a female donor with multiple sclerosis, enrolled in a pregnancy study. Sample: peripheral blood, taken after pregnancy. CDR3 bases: TGTGCCAGCAGTGTACAACAGCCCCAGCATTTT. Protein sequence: CASSVQQPQHF. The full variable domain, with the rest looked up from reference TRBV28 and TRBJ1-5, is DVKVTQSSRYLVKRTGEKVFLECVQDMDHENMFWYRQDPGLGLRLIYFSYDVKMKEKGDIPEGYSVSREKKERFSLILESASTNQTSMYLCASSVQQPQHFGDGTRLSIL.